The 15 T cell receptor beta chains below all came from one sample that was sequenced in a study of CD8+CD57+ T cells in acquired aplastic anemia. Genomic DNA templated the TCR beta VDJ and CDR3 profiling. MiXCR, applied by TCRdb to the reads, yields one record per CDR3 protein. The sample contains hundreds of thousands of distinct CDR3 sequences, 45% to 65% of which appear only once. The sample was sorted CD4+, CD8+, or CD8+CD57+ T cells (not recorded which) from PBMCs. These TCRs come from a human donor with severe aplastic anemia or a healthy control (not recorded which).

This clonotype was counted many times. This rearrangement joins TRBV12-3 or TRBV12-4 to TRBJ1-5, with a possible D match to TRBD1 (6 bases). This CDR3 is 13 amino acids long. V was shortened by 10 bases and J by 4 bases, with 14 bases between the two germline ends. The CDR3: CAINRGANQPQHF. The CDR3 DNA reads as TGTGCCATCAATAGGGGGGCGAATCAGCCCCAGCATTTT.

This clonotype was seen a few times. This chain connects TRBV5-4 to TRBJ2-7, with 9 nucleotides matching TRBD1. V lost 1 base and J lost 4; bases outside the gene matches: 9. CDR1 SGHNT and CDR2 YYREEE come from the germline V gene (reference sequence). The CDR3 loop spans 16 amino acids. As DNA, the CDR3 is TGTGCCAGCAGCTTGTACGAGGGGACAGGGAGTTACGAGCAGTACTTC. Its protein is CASSLYEGTGSYEQYF.

This clonotype was counted many times. This chain joins TRBV7-8 and TRBJ2-2; D possibly corresponds to TRBD1 (6 bases). In germline, CDR1 is SGHVS, CDR2 FQNEAQ. This CDR3 region has 13 residues. The germline V and J ends were trimmed by 5 bases and 6 bases, with 10 bases remaining between them. CDR3 sequence reads: CASSLQGSGELFF. The CDR3 nucleotides read TGTGCCAGCAGCCTCCAGGGGTCCGGGGAGCTGTTTTTT.

The chain couples TRBV5-1 to TRBJ2-7; 9 nucleotides align to TRBD1. The CDR3 runs to 15 residues. CDR1 SGHRS and CDR2 YFSETQ come from the germline V gene. The trim removed 4 bases at V and 0 bases at J, leaving 5 bases unmatched. The CDR3 DNA sequence: TGCGCCAGCAGCCGCAAGGGACAGGGCTCCTACGAGCAGTACTTC. Amino acid sequence: CASSRKGQGSYEQYF.

The chain combines TRBV2 with TRBJ2-5, with TRBD2 matching 16 bases. Germline V gene lookup returns CDR1 SNHLY and CDR2 FYNNEI. V trimming: 8 bases; J trimming: 14 bases; junction bases outside the gene matches: 20. This CDR3 is built from 17 residues. In nucleotides, the CDR3 is TGTGCCAGCTCGGCGGGACTAGCGGGGGGGACCCAAGAGACCCGATACTTC. Translated: CASSAGLAGGTQETRYF. Full variable domain (missing parts from reference TRBV2 and TRBJ2-5): EPEVTQTPSHQVTQMGQEVILRCVPISNHLYFYWYRQILGQKVEFLVSFYNNEISEKSEIFDDQFSVERPDGSNFTLKIRSTKLEDSAMYFCASSAGLAGGTQETRYFGPGTRLLVL.

This clonotype was counted at least ten times. The chain combines TRBV7-2 with TRBJ1-3; D remains ambiguous. CDR1 is SGHTA, CDR2 FQGNSA, per germline. The germline V and J ends were trimmed by 4 bases and 0 bases, with 16 bases remaining between them. CDR3 length equals 17 residues. The CDR3 bases are TGTGCCAGCAGCTCCTACGGCGGTTCAAACTCTGGAAACACCATATATTTT. Translated, it gives CASSSYGGSNSGNTIYF.

J is TRBJ2-3 and V is TRBV15; D ambiguous. CDR3 length: 13 amino acids. The V gene's germline CDR1 is LNHNV and CDR2 YYDKDF (reference sequence). V was trimmed by 2 bases and J by 6 bases, leaving 9 bases between them. The CDR3, as DNA: TGTGCCACCAGCAGACAGGCAACCGATACGCAGTATTTT. Its translation is CATSRQATDTQYF. Full variable domain (outside the CDR3, taken from reference TRBV15 and TRBJ2-3): DAMVIQNPRYQVTQFGKPVTLSCSQTLNHNVMYWYQQKSSQAPKLLFHYYDKDFNNEADTPDNFQSRRPNTSFCFLDIRSPGLGDTAMYLCATSRQATDTQYFGPGTRLTVL.

The gene calls are TRBV9 and TRBJ1-1; TRBD1 matches 11 bases. The CDR3 is 15 amino acids. Unmatched junction bases numbered 3, after V lost 4 bases and J lost 1 base. The germline V gene has CDR1 SGDLS and CDR2 YYNGEE. CDR3 sequence (DNA): TGTGCCAGCAGCCTAGGACAGGGGGCGAACACTGAAGCTTTCTTT. Protein sequence: CASSLGQGANTEAFF.

This clonotype was counted many times. The chain uses TRBV2 and TRBJ2-1; 8 bases fit TRBD2. J lost 10 bases, V lost 5 bases, and 13 bases had no gene match. The CDR3 totals 15 residues. Per the germline V gene, CDR1 is SNHLY and CDR2 is FYNNEI. The CDR3 coding sequence is TGTGCCAGCAGTCTCCAGAACCTCGGGGGGGAAGAGCAGTTCTTC. Protein product: CASSLQNLGGEEQFF. Based on the CDR3 plus reference TRBV2 and TRBJ2-1, the full variable domain is EPEVTQTPSHQVTQMGQEVILRCVPISNHLYFYWYRQILGQKVEFLVSFYNNEISEKSEIFDDQFSVERPDGSNFTLKIRSTKLEDSAMYFCASSLQNLGGEEQFFGPGTRLTVL.

This clonotype has a handful of counts. The gene calls are TRBV7-6 and TRBJ2-7, with 10 bases aligning to TRBD2. With V trimmed by 1 base and J by 2 bases, 5 bases remained unmatched. Germline V gene sequence: CDR1 SGHVS, CDR2 FNYEAQ. The CDR3 runs 16 residues. The DNA for the CDR3 is TGTGCCAGCAGCTTAGTATCGAGCGGGGGGGCCTACGAGCAGTACTTC. Translation gives CASSLVSSGGAYEQYF.

This chain links TRBV6-6 with TRBJ1-2, with a weak D call TRBD1 (6 bases). The CDR3 length is 19 residues. Germline V CDR1 and CDR2: MNHNY, SVGAGI (reference sequence). Trimming stripped 0 bases from V and 0 bases from J, with 20 bases between. The CDR3, as DNA: TGTGCCAGCAGTTACTCTCATAACAGGGAAGGGATAGCTAACTATGGCTACACCTTC. The encoded protein is CASSYSHNREGIANYGYTF.

The chain carries TRBV4-3 and TRBJ1-2, with D tentatively TRBD1 (6 bases). CDR1 is LGHNA and CDR2 is YSLEER in the germline V gene. The CDR3 runs to 14 residues. With 5 bases removed from V and 5 bases from J, the gap between germline ends came to 15 bases. DNA of the CDR3: TGCGCCAGCAGCACCTTGGAAGGGGGGTATGGCTACACCTTC. It specifies CASSTLEGGYGYTF.

In this sample, this clonotype turned up many times. The rearrangement links TRBV5-1 to TRBJ2-5; 10 bases match TRBD1. The ends lost 2 bases at V and 4 bases at J; junction bases unmatched: 8. The CDR3 loop spans 16 amino acids. Germline values: CDR1 SGHRS, CDR2 YFSETQ. CDR3 residues: CASSFSPGQGTETQYF. For the CDR3, the DNA is TGCGCCAGCAGCTTTTCCCCGGGACAGGGGACAGAGACCCAGTACTTC.

This clonotype was detected only a few times. The CDR3, as DNA: TGCAGCGTTGTAGGTTCGGCAGGGTGGTACAATGAGCAGTTCTTC. This codes for CSVVGSAGWYNEQFF. V is TRBV29-1 and J is TRBJ2-1, with D perhaps matching TRBD1 (5 bases). The CDR3 sequence is 15 residues long. The ends were cut back, 4 bases at V and 4 bases at J, with 17 bases in the middle. In germline, CDR1 is SQVTM, CDR2 ANQGSEA.

V and J are TRBV20-1 and TRBJ1-1, with a possible D match to TRBD1 (6 bases). The V gene lost 4 bases and the J gene lost 10 bases, with 16 bases spanning the gap. Germline V gives CDR1 DFQATT, CDR2 SNEGSKA (reference sequence). CDR3 length equals 12 residues. The chain's CDR3 is CSATHGQSRAFF. The CDR3 DNA reads TGCAGTGCTACACACGGACAGTCGAGAGCTTTCTTT.